Shown below are 10 T cell receptor beta chains from a single sample sequenced in a study of shared clonotypes between healthy human individuals. Only in-frame clones appear in the TCRdb table, and some are missing; sequencing was by immunoSEQ multiplex PCR. The sample lists 150,000 to 200,000 clones, about 93% occurring once. Sequencing used naive CD4+ T cells sorted from blood. Subset of the sample: CD45RA+ positively selected. Receptors were obtained from a young woman in good health.

The rearrangement joins TRBV28 to TRBJ1-3; D gene unclear. The V and J ends lost 6 bases and 0 bases respectively, with 18 bases between them. CDR1 MDHEN and CDR2 SYDVKM come from the germline V gene. The CDR3 is 17 amino acids. Here the CDR3 reads CASRLGRSRPSGNTIYF. CDR3 DNA sequence: TGTGCCAGCAGGCTGGGGAGGAGCCGCCCCTCTGGAAACACCATATATTTT.

The chain uses TRBV6-6 and TRBJ2-3; 12 bases are shared with TRBD2. Germline loops: CDR1 MNHNY, CDR2 SVGAGI (reference sequence). The CDR3 covers 16 residues. Trimming took 4 bases from V and 6 from J; bases not matched to a gene: 8. The CDR3 nucleotides read TGTGCCAGCAGTTCACTACTAGCGGGAGGCGCGGATACGCAGTATTTT. It translates to CASSSLLAGGADTQYF.

The chain recombines TRBV4-2 with TRBJ2-7; 8 bases line up with TRBD2. CDR3 size: 15 residues. Germline CDR1 LGHNA, CDR2 YNFKEQ. V was pared by 5 bases and J by 1 base, with 7 bases of the junction left unmatched. CDR3 bases: TGTGCCAGCAGCTTGGACCTAGCGGGTTCCTACGAGCAGTACTTC. It encodes CASSLDLAGSYEQYF.

The J gene is TRBJ1-1, the V gene TRBV18; D unclear. There are 14 residues in the CDR3. The V end was cut by 0 bases, the J end by 2 bases, with 7 bases between. In germline, CDR1 is KGHSH, CDR2 LQKENI. CDR3 in amino acids: CASSPPNSNTEAFF. The CDR3 DNA reads as TGTGCCAGCTCACCACCAAACAGCAACACTGAAGCTTTCTTT.

CDR3 amino acids: CASSLAFIQSSNNEQFF. The CDR3 nucleotides are TGCGCCAGCAGCCTTGCCTTCATTCAGTCCTCTAACAATGAGCAGTTCTTC. The chain recombines TRBV5-1 with TRBJ2-1; D gene unclear. V gave up 4 bases and J gave up 5 bases, with 22 bases separating them. The V gene's germline CDR1 is SGHRS and CDR2 YFSETQ. The CDR3 is 17 amino acids.

The rearrangement joins TRBV6-5 to TRBJ2-5; D remains ambiguous. Germline V lookup: CDR1 MNHEY, CDR2 SVGAGI. V gave up 6 bases and J gave up 1 base, with 12 bases separating them. CDR3 size: 14 residues. The CDR3 sequence: CASSPSISQETQYF. The CDR3 region has the DNA TGTGCCAGCAGCCCGTCCATTTCCCAAGAGACCCAGTACTTC.

V and J are TRBV4-1 and TRBJ2-7, with 7 bases that match TRBD2. Germline V gene lookup returns CDR1 MGHRA and CDR2 YSYEKL. V was clipped by 0 bases and J by 3 bases; unmatched bases: 8. This CDR3 comprises 16 residues. The DNA for the CDR3 is TGCGCCAGCAGCCAAGATTTAGGGACTATTAGCTACGAGCAGTACTTC. This translates into CASSQDLGTISYEQYF.

J is TRBJ2-7 and V is TRBV10-2; D ambiguous. Trimming pared 2 bases from V and 0 bases from J, leaving 11 bases between. The CDR3 length is 15 residues. Germline CDR1 WSHSY, CDR2 SAAADI. CDR3 sequence: CASSEMGRGSYEQYF. The CDR3 DNA sequence: TGCGCCAGCAGTGAGATGGGTAGAGGCTCCTACGAGCAGTACTTC.

The rearrangement links TRBV28 to TRBJ2-7; D may correspond to TRBD1 or TRBD2 (6 bases each). V was cut by 1 base and J by 6 bases, with 16 bases left in between. This CDR3 is built from 15 residues. Germline V CDR1 and CDR2: MDHEN, SYDVKM. CDR3: CASSLYRPGAPEQYF. CDR3 in DNA: TGTGCCAGCAGTTTATATCGGCCGGGGGCGCCCGAGCAGTACTTC.

The V call is TRBV18, the J call TRBJ1-6; D call uncertain. The germline V gene encodes CDR1 KGHSH and CDR2 LQKENI. V lost 0 bases and J lost 14, with 14 bases in between. The CDR3 runs to 14 residues. The CDR3 loop reads CASSPPGISNALHF. CDR3 bases: TGTGCCAGCTCACCACCGGGGATATCCAACGCCCTCCACTTT.